These 12 T cell receptor beta chains originate from one sample sequenced in a study of lymphopenia after photon versus proton radiotherapy. The protocol was immunoSEQ multiplex PCR, while the TCRdb copy is restricted to in-frame clones and leaves out a portion. The sample holds approximately 30,000 clones, about 93% seen once. The specimen comprised peripheral blood, sampled from a patient treated with photon-based radiotherapy. These receptors were collected from a woman between 45 and 60 years old with cholangiocarcinoma.

The chain recombines TRBV5-4 with TRBJ1-1; the D is unclear. Germline CDR1 reads SGHNT; CDR2 reads YYREEE (reference sequence). The germline V and J ends were trimmed by 0 bases and 1 base, with 16 bases remaining between them. The CDR3 is 17 residues long. CDR3 amino acids: CASSLANLTGKNTEAFF. CDR3 coding DNA: TGTGCCAGCAGCTTGGCCAATTTAACGGGGAAGAACACTGAAGCTTTCTTT.

In this sample, this clone turned up once. At one end the junction does not follow the germline gene, possibly because of a read error. The chain combines TRBV7-9 with TRBJ1-4, with TRBD1 as a possible D gene (6 bases). The CDR3 loop spans 12 amino acids. The germline V gene encodes CDR1 SEHNR and CDR2 FQNEAQ (reference sequence). CDR3 region: CASSAQGKMSIF. The CDR3 bases are TGTGCCAGCAGCGCACAGGGTAAGATGTCGATTTTT.

Here the CDR3 DNA reads TGTGCCAGCAGTTACGGGGACTCGACAGATACGCAGTATTTT. Protein product: CASSYGDSTDTQYF. The chain uses TRBV6-6 and TRBJ2-3, with D perhaps TRBD2 (6 bases). This CDR3 is 14 amino acids long. V gave up 2 bases and J gave up 3 bases, with 9 bases separating them. CDR1 and CDR2 from the germline V gene are MNHNY and SVGAGI (reference sequence).

The chain employs TRBV7-2 and TRBJ2-3; no reliable D call. Trimming shortened V by 1 base and J by 2 bases, and 10 bases separated the two germline ends. Germline V gene lookup returns CDR1 SGHTA and CDR2 FQGNSA. The CDR3 is 15 residues long. The CDR3 here is CASSLGPVATDTQYF. CDR3 sequence (DNA): TGTGCCAGCAGCTTAGGCCCAGTTGCCACAGATACGCAGTATTTT.

The rearrangement links TRBV18 to TRBJ2-7; no definite D call. Germline V CDR1 and CDR2: KGHSH, LQKENI. This CDR3 has 13 amino acids. The V gene lost 6 bases and the J gene lost 1 base, with 10 bases spanning the gap. This CDR3 is CASSLDRSYEQYF. The CDR3 region has the DNA TGTGCCAGCTCTCTTGATAGATCCTACGAGCAGTACTTC.

This chain connects TRBV7-9 to TRBJ2-7; no clear D gene. Germline lookup yields CDR1 SEHNR and CDR2 FQNEAQ (reference sequence). The CDR3 length is 14 residues. V was cut by 2 bases and J by 0 bases, with 8 bases left in between. CDR3 in DNA: TGTGCCAGCAGCTTACCTCAGAGCTCCTACGAGCAGTACTTC. Residues: CASSLPQSSYEQYF.

J is TRBJ1-2 and V is TRBV6-1; 7 nucleotides line up with TRBD1. CDR3 length: 13 residues. V shed 2 bases, J shed 7 bases, and the junction held 4 bases outside the gene matches. Germline CDR1 MNHNS, CDR2 SASEGT. The CDR3 reads CASSEWTGAGYTF. The CDR3 region has the DNA TGTGCCAGCAGTGAATGGACAGGAGCTGGCTACACCTTC.

The chain is built from TRBV10-3 and TRBJ1-5; possibly TRBD1 for D (5 bases). Germline V gene data show CDR1 as ENHRY and CDR2 as SYGVKD. Deletions cut 8 bases from V and 6 bases from J, with 14 bases between. The CDR3 has 13 amino acids. CDR3 amino acids: CAISQGQGQPQHF. CDR3 DNA: TGTGCCATCTCGCAGGGCCAAGGTCAGCCCCAGCATTTT.

The chain joins TRBV5-6 to TRBJ1-1; tentatively, D is TRBD1 (6 bases). Trimming took off 4 bases at V and 5 bases at J, with 12 bases between the two ends. The CDR3 is 13 amino acids. Germline assignment: CDR1 SGHDT and CDR2 YYEEEE. CDR3 protein: CASSTGRTTEAFF. CDR3 nucleotide sequence: TGTGCCAGCAGCACAGGGAGAACGACTGAAGCTTTCTTT.

This rearrangement joins TRBV27 to TRBJ2-7; 8 bases match TRBD1. The CDR3 consists of 16 residues. Germline assignment: CDR1 MNHEY and CDR2 SMNVEV (reference sequence). The ends lost 6 bases at V and 4 bases at J; junction bases unmatched: 14. In DNA form, the CDR3 reads TGTGCCAGCAGGACTCTACGACAGGGGTCTCGGTACGAGCAGTACTTC. Protein sequence: CASRTLRQGSRYEQYF.

This chain joins TRBV9 and TRBJ2-7, with 11 bases fitting TRBD1. V gave up 4 bases and J gave up 7 bases; unmatched junction bases: 7. The CDR3 length is 14 residues. Germline V gene lookup returns CDR1 SGDLS and CDR2 YYNGEE. The DNA for the CDR3 is TGTGCCAGCAGCCTCGGACAGGGGGCGGGAGAGCAGTACTTC. It yields the protein CASSLGQGAGEQYF.

This chain joins TRBV7-2 and TRBJ2-2, with 8 bases identical to TRBD1. This CDR3 has 16 residues. V was pared by 5 bases and J by 6 bases, with 11 bases of the junction left unmatched. Germline CDR1 SGHTA, CDR2 FQGNSA. This CDR3 is CASSLEDRVGAGELFF. The CDR3 nucleotides read TGTGCCAGCAGCCTAGAGGACAGGGTCGGCGCCGGGGAGCTGTTTTTT.